These 24 T cell receptor beta chains came from one sample sequenced in a study of shared clonotypes between healthy human individuals. CD45RO-negative, CCR7-selected cells formed the naive CD8 fraction, which excluded terminally differentiated effector memory CD45RA+ cells. Clones were sequenced by immunoSEQ multiplex PCR, and TCRdb holds only the in-frame ones, with some missing. The sample consists of about 2.2 million clones, roughly 91% of them appearing once. Sequencing was performed on naive CD8+ T cells from PBMCs. These receptors were collected from a man aged 18 to 30 in good health. Some clones in this sample may be carry-over from other donors' samples.

The chain couples TRBV28 to TRBJ2-3, with D uncertain. CDR3 length equals 13 residues. Trimming took 5 bases from V and 6 from J, leaving 12 bases between them. Germline V lookup: CDR1 MDHEN, CDR2 SYDVKM. CDR3 residues: CASSPETEDTQYF. The CDR3 region has the DNA TGTGCCAGCAGTCCGGAGACGGAGGATACGCAGTATTTT.

This clone was seen a handful of times. A read error may account for a junction end that differs from germline. The chain employs TRBV20-1 and TRBJ1-1; no definite D call. CDR3 length equals 10 residues. The germline V gene has CDR1 DFQATT and CDR2 SNEGSKA (reference sequence). CDR3 sequence: CSPVNTEAFF. The CDR3 nucleotides read TGTAGCCCGGTGAACACTGAAGCTTTCTTT.

The J gene is TRBJ2-3, the V gene TRBV9; D gene unclear. V gave up 0 bases and J gave up 2 bases, with 13 bases separating them. Germline V gene sequence: CDR1 SGDLS, CDR2 YYNGEE. The CDR3 runs 16 residues. The CDR3 bases are TGTGCCAGCAGCGTAGGGTTCGGCGGAACCACAGATACGCAGTATTTT. Translation: CASSVGFGGTTDTQYF.

As regards this clone: At the DNA level, this CDR3 is encoded by other sequences in the same sample as well. The chain employs TRBV19 and TRBJ2-7; a possible D gene is TRBD1 (5 bases). This CDR3 is 13 amino acids long. Between the trimmed V and J ends, which lost 3 bases and 3 bases, there was a span of 9 bases. Germline CDR1 reads LNHDA; CDR2 reads SQIVND (reference sequence). CDR3 residues: CASSMGRFYEQYF. In nucleotides, the CDR3 is TGTGCCAGTAGTATGGGGCGGTTCTACGAGCAGTACTTC.

This chain connects TRBV27 to TRBJ2-3; D uncertain. Trimming took off 0 bases at V and 1 base at J, with 11 bases between the two ends. CDR1 MNHEY and CDR2 SMNVEV come from the germline V gene (reference sequence). This CDR3 region has 16 residues. Written as DNA, the CDR3 is TGTGCCAGCAGTTTATCCGGTAGAACTCGCACAGATACGCAGTATTTT. It specifies CASSLSGRTRTDTQYF.

This clone was found once. CDR3 amino acids: CSGWKDRDDSYNEQFF. The CDR3 DNA sequence: TGCAGCGGATGGAAGGACCGCGATGACTCCTACAATGAGCAGTTCTTC. The genes are TRBV29-1 and TRBJ2-1; D unresolved. The V end lost 7 bases, the J end lost 0 bases, and 19 bases lay between the germline ends. The germline V gene has CDR1 SQVTM and CDR2 ANQGSEA. The length of the CDR3 is 16 residues.

CDR3 residues: CASSPPLGGEAFF. CDR3 DNA: TGCGCCAGCAGCCCCCCTCTCGGGGGGGAAGCTTTCTTT. This chain uses TRBV4-1 with TRBJ1-1; D may be TRBD1 (5 bases). Germline CDR1 and CDR2: MGHRA and YSYEKL. The CDR3 runs to 13 residues. Between the trimmed V and J ends, which lost 4 bases and 8 bases, there was a span of 14 bases.

This chain uses TRBV29-1 with TRBJ1-2, with TRBD1 identical over 9 bases. Germline loops: CDR1 SQVTM, CDR2 ANQGSEA. CDR3 length equals 13 residues. J lost 6 bases, V lost 6 bases, and 8 bases had no gene match. The CDR3 DNA is TGCAGCGTGGACGAAGGGACAGGGAATGGCTACACCTTC. This encodes CSVDEGTGNGYTF.

This clone was seen a handful of times. This chain uses TRBV15 with TRBJ2-2; D is ambiguous. The CDR3 is made up of 15 amino acids. The V gene's germline CDR1 is LNHNV and CDR2 YYDKDF (reference sequence). The V end was cut by 5 bases, the J end by 2 bases, with 12 bases between. The CDR3 DNA reads as TGTGCCACCAGCTCTAGAAATTCTAACACCGGGGAGCTGTTTTTT. It is translated as CATSSRNSNTGELFF.

The rearrangement links TRBV2 to TRBJ1-2; 7 bases match TRBD1. Germline V gene data show CDR1 as SNHLY and CDR2 as FYNNEI. With V trimmed by 9 bases and J by 4 bases, 8 bases remained unmatched. This CDR3 region has 13 residues. This chain's CDR3 is CARRTGAVYGYTF. The CDR3 DNA reads TGTGCCAGACGGACAGGAGCGGTCTATGGCTACACCTTC.

The chain recombines TRBV11-2 with TRBJ2-1; D may be TRBD2 (6 bases). V lost 7 bases, J lost 6 bases, and 22 bases lay in between. CDR3 size: 16 residues. The germline CDR1 and CDR2 sequences are SGHAT and FQNNGV. This chain's CDR3 is CASTDSGTWSSNEQFF. CDR3 DNA sequence: TGTGCCAGCACCGATTCCGGGACTTGGAGTTCCAATGAGCAGTTCTTC.

This clone has just a few counts. The rearrangement links TRBV13 to TRBJ1-2, with a possible D match to TRBD1 (5 bases). Trimming cost V 4 bases and J 5 bases, with 11 bases left between them. The germline V gene encodes CDR1 PRHDT and CDR2 FYEKMQ (reference sequence). This CDR3 region has 13 residues. The CDR3 here is CASSSGAGYGYTF. The CDR3 nucleotides are TGTGCCAGCAGCTCCGGGGCAGGGTATGGCTACACCTTC.

This sequence joins TRBV10-3 and TRBJ1-2, with TRBD1 matching over 8 bases. Germline loops: CDR1 ENHRY, CDR2 SYGVKD. The CDR3 sequence is 21 residues long. V gave up 3 bases and J gave up 0 bases; unmatched junction bases: 21. CDR3 DNA sequence: TGTGCCATCAGTGATATTCGCCCATCGAGGGGACAGGCAAGCGCTAACTATGGCTACACCTTC. Its protein is CAISDIRPSRGQASANYGYTF.

The chain employs TRBV7-2 and TRBJ1-4, with D hard to call. Germline CDR1 SGHTA, CDR2 FQGNSA. Trimming took off 5 bases at V and 0 bases at J, with 10 bases between the two ends. CDR3 length: 15 amino acids. CDR3 residues: CASSRGPATNEKLFF. The CDR3 nucleotides read TGTGCCAGCAGCCGAGGTCCTGCAACTAATGAAAAACTGTTTTTT.

The chain is built from TRBV27 and TRBJ1-1; no clear D. Germline V gives CDR1 MNHEY, CDR2 SMNVEV (reference sequence). The V gene lost 7 bases and the J gene lost 1 base, with 10 bases spanning the gap. The CDR3 sequence is 13 residues long. As DNA, the CDR3 is TGTGCCAGCACCCTGCGGGGGAACACTGAAGCTTTCTTT. Translating it yields CASTLRGNTEAFF.

A single count supports this clone. V gene TRBV6-1 combines with J gene TRBJ2-5; D might be TRBD1 or TRBD2, each matching 7 bases. Looked up from germline, CDR1 is MNHNS and CDR2 is SASEGT. V was shortened by 6 bases and J by 4 bases, with 18 bases between the two germline ends. This CDR3 has 15 residues. CDR3 in DNA: TGTGCCAGCAGCCTTTTTACAGGGGAGGGAGAGACCCAGTACTTC. The encoded protein is CASSLFTGEGETQYF.

The chain combines TRBV6-5 with TRBJ1-1; no firm D call. Germline V gives CDR1 MNHEY, CDR2 SVGAGI. CDR3 length: 14 amino acids. Trimming stripped 7 bases from V and 0 bases from J, with 12 bases between. CDR3 in DNA: TGTGCCAGCACCCCCCAGGACCTGAACACTGAAGCTTTCTTT. This codes for CASTPQDLNTEAFF.

The genes are TRBV11-2 and TRBJ1-2; the match to TRBD1 covers 9 bases. Germline values: CDR1 SGHAT, CDR2 FQNNGV. This CDR3 has 15 residues. V dropped 3 bases and J dropped 3; count of bases not matched to a gene: 5. The CDR3 loop is CASSFWTGEDYGYTF. The CDR3 nucleotides read TGTGCCAGCAGCTTCTGGACAGGGGAGGACTATGGCTACACCTTC.

This chain links TRBV9 with TRBJ2-7; D may correspond to TRBD1 or TRBD2 (6 bases each). The CDR3 has 15 amino acids. V was pared by 0 bases and J by 6 bases, with 16 bases between. Per germline, CDR1 SGDLS and CDR2 YYNGEE. The CDR3 loop is CASSVDGGLGSEQYF. The CDR3 nucleotides read TGTGCCAGCAGCGTAGATGGGGGGCTTGGGAGCGAGCAGTACTTC.

This clone was observed a handful of times. Other nucleotide sequences from this sample produce the same CDR3. The CDR3 DNA sequence: TGTGCCAGCAGCTTAGGAGGGTACAATGAGCAGTTCTTC. Its translation is CASSLGGYNEQFF. V and J are TRBV11-2 and TRBJ2-1, with a tentative D call TRBD2 (5 bases). CDR3 length: 13 amino acids. V was clipped by 1 base and J by 4 bases, with 5 bases between them. CDR1 is SGHAT and CDR2 is FQNNGV in the germline V gene.

This clone has only a few counts. The chain links TRBV15 to TRBJ1-1; D unresolved. From germline, CDR1 is LNHNV and CDR2 YYDKDF (reference sequence). CDR3 length equals 13 residues. V lost 3 bases, J lost 5 bases, and 10 bases lay in between. CDR3 residues: CATSSPPKTEAFF. The CDR3 nucleotides are TGTGCCACCAGCAGTCCTCCGAAGACTGAAGCTTTCTTT.

The chain has TRBV6-1 and TRBJ2-7; 7 nucleotides agree with TRBD1. The V gene end was trimmed by 3 bases and the J gene end by 4 bases; junction bases not matched to a gene: 9. The CDR3 spans 15 residues. Germline lookup yields CDR1 MNHNS and CDR2 SASEGT. In DNA, the CDR3 is TGTGCCAGCAGTGATGTAGGGACAGCAGATTACGAGCAGTACTTC. The encoded protein is CASSDVGTADYEQYF.

The rearrangement uses TRBV5-1 and TRBJ2-2; D may be TRBD2 (6 bases). Trimming pared 4 bases from V and 1 base from J, leaving 11 bases between. Germline CDR1 reads SGHRS; CDR2 reads YFSETQ. The CDR3 spans 15 residues. In DNA, the CDR3 is TGCGCCAGCAGCCGACTAGTTGAGAACACCGGGGAGCTGTTTTTT. It translates to CASSRLVENTGELFF.

The V call is TRBV5-6, the J call TRBJ2-3; 7 bases map to TRBD2. Germline CDR1 reads SGHDT; CDR2 reads YYEEEE. V trimming: 4 bases; J trimming: 6 bases; junction bases outside the gene matches: 14. This CDR3 region has 16 residues. CDR3 sequence: CASSKITSEIADTQYF. CDR3 sequence (DNA): TGTGCCAGCAGCAAAATCACTAGCGAGATTGCTGATACGCAGTATTTT.